This entry concerns a single TCR beta chain. Antigen: not known. This specimen comes from a study of T cell responses to AZD1222 COVID-19 vaccine. The study, taken as a whole, reports: Clonal diversity was possibly underestimated; the donors were predominantly white British and more often female. The reported proportion of spike-specific TCRs targeting unmutated variant regions was nearly half.

The table came from immunoSEQ multiplex PCR; TCRdb's copy has only in-frame clones and leaves some out. The sample lists about 200,000 clones, almost 95% occurring once. CDR1 and CDR2 from the germline V gene are SGHAT and FQDESV (reference sequence). The germline V and J ends were trimmed by 3 bases and 3 bases, with 5 bases remaining between them. The CDR3 extends over 12 amino acids. J is TRBJ1-1 and V is TRBV11-1; D gene uncertain. The material was peripheral blood, obtained on day 0 of AZD1222 vaccination. This receptor was obtained from an adult in good health. The CDR3: CASSFLDTEAFF. In DNA, the CDR3 is TGTGCCAGCAGCTTTTTGGACACTGAAGCTTTCTTT.